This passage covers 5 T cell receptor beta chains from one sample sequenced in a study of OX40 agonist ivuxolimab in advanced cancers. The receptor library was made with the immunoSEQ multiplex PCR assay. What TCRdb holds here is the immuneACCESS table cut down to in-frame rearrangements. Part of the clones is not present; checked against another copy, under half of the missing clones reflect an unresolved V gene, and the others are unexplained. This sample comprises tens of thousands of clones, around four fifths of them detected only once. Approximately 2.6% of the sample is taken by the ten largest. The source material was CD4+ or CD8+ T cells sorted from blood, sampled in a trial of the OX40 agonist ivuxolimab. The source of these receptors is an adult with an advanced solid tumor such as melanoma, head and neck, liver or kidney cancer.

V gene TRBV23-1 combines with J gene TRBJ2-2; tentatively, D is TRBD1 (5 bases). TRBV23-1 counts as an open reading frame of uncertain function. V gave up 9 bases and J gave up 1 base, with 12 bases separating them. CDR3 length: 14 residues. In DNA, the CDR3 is TGCGCCAGACTGGGGCAGGGGAACACCGGGGAGCTGTTTTTT. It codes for CARLGQGNTGELFF.

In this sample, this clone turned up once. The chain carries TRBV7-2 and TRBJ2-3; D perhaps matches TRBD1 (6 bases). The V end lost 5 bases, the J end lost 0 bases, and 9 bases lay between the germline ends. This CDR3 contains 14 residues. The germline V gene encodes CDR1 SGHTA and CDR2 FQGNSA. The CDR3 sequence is CASSPGQSTDTQYF. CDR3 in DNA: TGTGCCAGCAGCCCTGGACAGAGCACAGATACGCAGTATTTT.

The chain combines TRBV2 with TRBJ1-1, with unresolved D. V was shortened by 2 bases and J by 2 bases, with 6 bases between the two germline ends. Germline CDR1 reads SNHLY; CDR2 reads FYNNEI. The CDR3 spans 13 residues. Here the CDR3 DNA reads TGTGCCAGCAGTGAAACAAGAAACACTGAAGCTTTCTTT. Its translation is CASSETRNTEAFF.

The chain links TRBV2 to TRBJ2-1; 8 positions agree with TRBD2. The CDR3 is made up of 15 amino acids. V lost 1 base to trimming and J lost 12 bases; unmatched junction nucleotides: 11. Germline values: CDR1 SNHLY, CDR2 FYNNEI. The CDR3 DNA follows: TGTGCCAGCAGTGAAGAGGGCGGGAGGCTTAAGGGGCAGTTCTTC. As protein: CASSEEGGRLKGQFF.

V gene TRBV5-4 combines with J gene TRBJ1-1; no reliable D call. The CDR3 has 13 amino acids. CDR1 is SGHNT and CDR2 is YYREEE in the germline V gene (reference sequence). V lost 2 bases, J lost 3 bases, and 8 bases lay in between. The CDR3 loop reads CASSLGGDTEAFF. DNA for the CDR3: TGTGCCAGCAGCTTAGGTGGGGACACTGAAGCTTTCTTT.